One and the same sample provided the 26 T cell receptor beta chains below, sequenced in a study of OX40 agonist ivuxolimab in advanced cancers. The data were produced by immunoSEQ multiplex PCR, yet TCRdb's version contains in-frame clones alone and is incomplete. Of 50,000 to 85,000 clones listed, around 84% were seen once; the top ten hold under 4.5%. Source: CD4+ or CD8+ T cells sorted from blood, taken in a trial of the OX40 agonist ivuxolimab. The source of these receptors is an adult with an advanced solid tumor such as melanoma, head and neck, liver or kidney cancer.

This clone was observed a handful of times. J is TRBJ1-6 and V is TRBV7-8; D ambiguous. V was cut by 1 base and J by 15 bases, with 13 bases left in between. The CDR3 length is 13 residues. Looked up from germline, CDR1 is SGHVS and CDR2 is FQNEAQ. CDR3 sequence: CASSLGLGESLHF. CDR3 DNA sequence: TGTGCCAGCAGCTTAGGTTTGGGAGAAAGCCTCCACTTT. The entire variable domain, with the rest obtained from reference TRBV7-8 and TRBJ1-6, is as follows: GAGVSQSPRYKVAKRGQDVALRCDPISGHVSLFWYQQALGQGPEFLTYFQNEAQLDKSGLPSDRFFAERPEGSVSTLKIQRTQQEDSAVYLCASSLGLGESLHFGNGTRLTVT.

J is TRBJ2-3 and V is TRBV7-8, with D perhaps TRBD2 (6 bases). The CDR3 contains 20 residues. The germline V gene encodes CDR1 SGHVS and CDR2 FQNEAQ. The V gene lost 4 bases and the J gene lost 3 bases, with 29 bases spanning the gap. DNA of the CDR3: TGTGCCAGCAGCTCGGAAGGTGGATCAGGGAGGATTGTACGAACAGATACGCAGTATTTT. This translates into CASSSEGGSGRIVRTDTQYF.

The chain carries TRBV29-1 and TRBJ2-3; D is uncertain. The germline V gene encodes CDR1 SQVTM and CDR2 ANQGSEA. The V and J ends lost 4 bases and 0 bases respectively, with 5 bases between them. The CDR3 has 12 amino acids. CDR3 residues: CSVVWSTDTQYF. CDR3 nucleotides: TGCAGCGTTGTTTGGAGCACAGATACGCAGTATTTT.

This clone came up once. The chain has TRBV30 and TRBJ2-7; the D gene is possibly TRBD1 (5 bases). CDR1 is GTSNPN and CDR2 is SVGIG in the germline V gene (reference sequence). The CDR3 totals 13 residues. V was trimmed by 3 bases and J by 2 bases, leaving 11 bases between them. For the CDR3, the DNA is TGTGCCTGGAGAGGGGCAGGAACCTACGAGCAGTACTTC. Residues: CAWRGAGTYEQYF.

This clone occurred once. This chain uses TRBV11-1 with TRBJ1-6, with D tentatively TRBD1 (6 bases). The ends were cut back, 4 bases at V and 2 bases at J, with 18 bases in the middle. Germline assignment: CDR1 SGHAT and CDR2 FQDESV (reference sequence). The CDR3 consists of 18 residues. CDR3 region: CASSSPPAGAPYNSPLHF. Here the CDR3 DNA reads TGTGCCAGCAGCTCTCCCCCGGCAGGGGCACCCTATAATTCACCCCTCCACTTT.

The chain recombines TRBV6-5 with TRBJ2-1; 9 bases are a match to TRBD2. Per germline, CDR1 MNHEY and CDR2 SVGAGI. This CDR3 contains 14 residues. With 5 bases clipped from V and 3 bases from J, the junction kept 2 bases outside the gene matches. CDR3 amino acids: CASSLAGNYNEQFF. CDR3 coding DNA: TGTGCCAGCAGTCTAGCGGGGAACTACAATGAGCAGTTCTTC.

The chain joins TRBV5-1 to TRBJ1-5; D remains unclear. V lost 2 bases and J lost 6, with 12 bases in between. CDR3 length: 14 amino acids. Per the germline V gene, CDR1 is SGHRS and CDR2 is YFSETQ. The CDR3 DNA is TGCGCCAGCAGCTTAGGCCAAGTCGGTCAGCCCCAGCATTTT. Residues: CASSLGQVGQPQHF.

This chain connects TRBV2 to TRBJ2-1; TRBD2 agrees at 14 bases. The ends lost 7 bases at V and 7 bases at J; junction bases unmatched: 3. CDR1 and CDR2 from the germline V gene are SNHLY and FYNNEI. The CDR3 runs to 14 residues. The chain's CDR3 is CASKGTSGGNEQFF. Here the CDR3 DNA reads TGTGCCAGCAAAGGGACTAGCGGGGGAAATGAGCAGTTCTTC.

This clone was seen only once. The chain carries TRBV4-2 and TRBJ2-1; a weak D match, TRBD1 (6 bases). From germline, CDR1 is LGHNA and CDR2 YNFKEQ. This CDR3 contains 16 residues. Deletions cut 1 base from V and 3 bases from J, with 13 bases between. CDR3 sequence: CASSQAGVKIYNEQFF. CDR3 nucleotides: TGTGCCAGCAGCCAAGCAGGGGTTAAGATCTACAATGAGCAGTTCTTC.

The V gene is TRBV5-1, the J gene TRBJ2-7, with TRBD1 matching over 9 bases. J gave up 1 base and V 9 bases, and 8 bases lay outside the gene matches. CDR1 and CDR2 from the germline V gene are SGHRS and YFSETQ. This CDR3 is built from 14 residues. Here the CDR3 reads CATSDRGNSYEQYF. The CDR3 DNA reads TGCGCCACCTCAGACAGGGGGAATTCCTACGAGCAGTACTTC.

This chain joins TRBV6-5 and TRBJ2-3; D might be TRBD1 (6 bases). This CDR3 is built from 13 residues. In germline, CDR1 is MNHEY, CDR2 SVGAGI. V was cut by 8 bases and J by 2 bases, with 11 bases left in between. CDR3 amino acids: CASYQGYTDTQYF. The CDR3 region has the DNA TGTGCCAGCTATCAGGGGTACACAGATACGCAGTATTTT.

This clone was seen a single time. This chain uses TRBV30 with TRBJ1-4, with TRBD1 as a possible D gene (5 bases). The CDR3 totals 15 residues. Germline V gene lookup returns CDR1 GTSNPN and CDR2 SVGIG (reference sequence). Trimming removed 3 bases from V and 0 bases from J, with 11 bases in between. The CDR3: CAWSGGPATNEKLFF. CDR3 bases: TGTGCCTGGAGCGGGGGACCTGCAACTAATGAAAAACTGTTTTTT.

The rearrangement links TRBV20-1 to TRBJ2-7, with D perhaps assigned TRBD1 or TRBD2 (5 bases each). The ends were cut back, 5 bases at V and 9 bases at J, with 14 bases in the middle. Germline V lookup: CDR1 DFQATT, CDR2 SNEGSKA (reference sequence). The CDR3 extends over 11 amino acids. The CDR3 protein is CSALPPGRQYF. The CDR3 nucleotides are TGCAGTGCTCTCCCCCCGGGACGGCAGTACTTC.

The genes are TRBV27 and TRBJ1-5; TRBD1 matches at 8 bases. The CDR3 is 17 residues long. Germline loops: CDR1 MNHEY, CDR2 SMNVEV (reference sequence). V was pared by 5 bases and J by 4 bases, with 13 bases of the junction left unmatched. CDR3 loop: CASSPNQQGGSNQPQHF. The DNA of the CDR3 is TGTGCCAGCAGTCCAAATCAACAGGGGGGGTCGAATCAGCCCCAGCATTTT.

V usage is TRBV19 and J usage is TRBJ1-2, with TRBD1 identical over 9 bases. Germline V gene data show CDR1 as LNHDA and CDR2 as SQIVND (reference sequence). CDR3 length: 14 residues. V lost 9 bases, J lost 8 bases, and 13 bases stayed unmatched. Written as DNA, the CDR3 is TGTGCCAGCGTCAGGGGGGACAGGGACCACGGCTACACCTTC. Protein product: CASVRGDRDHGYTF.

The J gene is TRBJ2-3, the V gene TRBV5-4, with 7 bases matching TRBD2. The V segment lost 3 bases and the J segment 2 bases; nucleotides outside the gene matches: 9. The CDR3 covers 16 residues. Germline V gene lookup returns CDR1 SGHNT and CDR2 YYREEE (reference sequence). CDR3 region: CASSYERDPYTDTQYF. CDR3 nucleotide sequence: TGTGCCAGCAGCTACGAGCGGGATCCATACACAGATACGCAGTATTTT. Together with reference TRBV5-4 and TRBJ2-3, the CDR3 gives the full variable domain: ETGVTQSPTHLIKTRGQQVTLRCSSQSGHNTVSWYQQALGQGPQFIFQYYREEENGRGNFPPRFSGLQFPNYSSELNVNALELDDSALYLCASSYERDPYTDTQYFGPGTRLTVL.

This chain joins TRBV28 and TRBJ2-5; 9 bases fit TRBD1. The germline gives CDR1 MDHEN, CDR2 SYDVKM. Trimming at V came to 6 bases and at J to 6 bases, leaving 8 bases not matched to a gene. The CDR3 has 14 amino acids. DNA for the CDR3: TGTGCCAGCAGGCTAACAGGGGGCGCAAAGACCCAGTACTTC. Translated, it gives CASRLTGGAKTQYF.

A remark on this clone: The same CDR3 also results from other DNA sequences found in this sample. The chain's CDR3 is CASSPRGGSNQPQHF. The CDR3 DNA reads as TGTGCCAGCAGCCCTAGGGGAGGTAGCAATCAGCCCCAGCATTTT. V is TRBV7-2 and J is TRBJ1-5, with D perhaps matching TRBD1 (5 bases). There are 15 residues in the CDR3. Trimming left V 5 bases short and J 0 bases short, with 11 bases between. Germline-derived CDR1 and CDR2 are SGHTA and FQGNSA.

This chain uses TRBV5-4 with TRBJ2-1; D call uncertain. Germline V gene sequence: CDR1 SGHNT, CDR2 YYREEE (reference sequence). The V end lost 2 bases, the J end lost 0 bases, and 12 bases lay between the germline ends. The CDR3 is made up of 16 amino acids. Here the CDR3 reads CASSFVPRNSYNEQFF. CDR3 sequence (DNA): TGTGCCAGCAGCTTCGTACCCCGGAACTCCTACAATGAGCAGTTCTTC.

The chain links TRBV5-8 to TRBJ2-5; weak D call: TRBD2 (6 bases). The V gene's germline CDR1 is SGHTS and CDR2 YDEGEE. There are 14 residues in the CDR3. V gave up 4 bases and J gave up 6 bases, with 16 bases separating them. The CDR3, as DNA: TGTGCCAGCAGCCTAAAGGCGGGGCAGCAGACCCAGTACTTC. It is translated as CASSLKAGQQTQYF.

The chain combines TRBV6-6 with TRBJ1-1; no reliable D call. The germline V gene encodes CDR1 MNHNY and CDR2 SVGAGI (reference sequence). The CDR3 runs to 12 residues. V lost 10 bases and J 0 bases, leaving 9 bases between the germline ends. Here the CDR3 reads CATMGVNTEAFF. In nucleotides, the CDR3 is TGTGCCACCATGGGCGTGAACACTGAAGCTTTCTTT.

As regards this clone: The same CDR3 is also encoded by other DNA sequences in this sample. This chain uses TRBV28 with TRBJ1-2; no clear D. Germline values: CDR1 MDHEN, CDR2 SYDVKM. V was clipped by 1 base and J by 5 bases, with 5 bases between them. CDR3 size: 12 residues. CDR3 DNA sequence: TGTGCCAGCAGTTTATCCGCTTATGGCTACACCTTC. This gives the protein CASSLSAYGYTF.

The V gene is TRBV19, the J gene TRBJ2-5; D gene uncertain. V was pared by 5 bases and J by 4 bases, with 11 bases between. The CDR3 totals 13 residues. Looked up from germline, CDR1 is LNHDA and CDR2 is SQIVND (reference sequence). The CDR3 loop is CASSWQGPETQYF. The CDR3 region has the DNA TGTGCCAGTAGTTGGCAAGGACCAGAGACCCAGTACTTC.

The V and J genes are TRBV7-6 and TRBJ2-7; no clear D gene. Germline lookup yields CDR1 SGHVS and CDR2 FNYEAQ. The CDR3 runs to 14 residues. V was trimmed by 5 bases and J by 3 bases, leaving 14 bases between them. CDR3 in amino acids: CASSHRKAYYEQYF. The CDR3 bases are TGTGCCAGCAGCCATCGTAAGGCTTACTACGAGCAGTACTTC.

This clone was detected only a few times. V gene TRBV30 combines with J gene TRBJ1-5, with D perhaps TRBD1 (6 bases). Trimming pared 2 bases from V and 7 bases from J, leaving 15 bases between. The germline V gene has CDR1 GTSNPN and CDR2 SVGIG (reference sequence). This CDR3 contains 14 residues. Written as DNA, the CDR3 is TGTGCCTGGAGTTCCCACAGGGTAGGACAGCCCCAGCATTTT. It translates to CAWSSHRVGQPQHF.

This chain uses TRBV28 with TRBJ2-7; D not certain. The CDR3 spans 13 residues. With 6 bases removed from V and 0 bases from J, the gap between germline ends came to 9 bases. CDR1 and CDR2 (germline): MDHEN, SYDVKM. Here the CDR3 reads CASRTASSYEQYF. As DNA, the CDR3 is TGTGCCAGCAGAACGGCGAGCTCCTACGAGCAGTACTTC.